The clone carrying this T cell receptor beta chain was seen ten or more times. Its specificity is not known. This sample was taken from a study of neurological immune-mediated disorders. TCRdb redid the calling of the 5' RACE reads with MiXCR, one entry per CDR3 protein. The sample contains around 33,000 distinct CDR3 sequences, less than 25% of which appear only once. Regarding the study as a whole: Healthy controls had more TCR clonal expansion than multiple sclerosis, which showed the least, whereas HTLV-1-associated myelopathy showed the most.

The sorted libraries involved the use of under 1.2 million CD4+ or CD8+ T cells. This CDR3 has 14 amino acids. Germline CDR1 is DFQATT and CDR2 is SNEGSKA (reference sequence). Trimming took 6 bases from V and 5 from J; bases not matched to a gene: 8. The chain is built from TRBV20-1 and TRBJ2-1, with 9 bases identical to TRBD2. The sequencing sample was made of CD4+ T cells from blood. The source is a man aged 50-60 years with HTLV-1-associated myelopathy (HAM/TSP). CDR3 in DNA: TGCAGTGCACCCCTTCAGCGGGGGGACAATGAGCAGTTCTTC. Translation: CSAPLQRGDNEQFF.